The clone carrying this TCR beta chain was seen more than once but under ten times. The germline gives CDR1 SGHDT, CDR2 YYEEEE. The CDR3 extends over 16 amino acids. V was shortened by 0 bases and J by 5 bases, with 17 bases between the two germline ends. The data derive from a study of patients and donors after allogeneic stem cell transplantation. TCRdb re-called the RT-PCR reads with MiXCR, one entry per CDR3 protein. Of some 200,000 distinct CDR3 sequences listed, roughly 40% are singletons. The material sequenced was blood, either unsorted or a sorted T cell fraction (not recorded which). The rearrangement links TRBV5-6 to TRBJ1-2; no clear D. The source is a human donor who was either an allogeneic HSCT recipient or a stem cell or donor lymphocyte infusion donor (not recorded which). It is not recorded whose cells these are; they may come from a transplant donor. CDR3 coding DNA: TGTGCCAGCAGCTTGGTATCTATGACCGGCTGGTATGGCTACACCTTC. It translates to CASSLVSMTGWYGYTF.